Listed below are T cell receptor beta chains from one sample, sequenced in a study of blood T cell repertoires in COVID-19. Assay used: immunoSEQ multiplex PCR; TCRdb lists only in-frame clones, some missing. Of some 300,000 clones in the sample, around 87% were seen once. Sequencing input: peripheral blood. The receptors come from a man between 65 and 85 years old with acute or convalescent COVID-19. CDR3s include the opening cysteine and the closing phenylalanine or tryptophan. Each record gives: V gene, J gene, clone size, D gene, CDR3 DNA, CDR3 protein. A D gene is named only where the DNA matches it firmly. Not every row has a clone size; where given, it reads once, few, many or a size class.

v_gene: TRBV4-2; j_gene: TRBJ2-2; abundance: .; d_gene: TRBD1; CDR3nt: TGTGCCAGCAGCCACCGTGACAGGGGGCGACCTCTGGAGAGGGTTAGGTCGCGGGCCGGGGAGCTGTTTTTT; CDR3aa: CASSHRDRGRPLERVRSRAGELFF
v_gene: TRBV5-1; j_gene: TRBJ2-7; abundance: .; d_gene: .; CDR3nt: TGCGCCAGCAGCTTCGGGGAAAACTACGAGCAGTACTTC; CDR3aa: CASSFGENYEQYF
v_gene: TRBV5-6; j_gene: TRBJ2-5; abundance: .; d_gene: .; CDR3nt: TGTGCCAGCAGCTTGGGGACAGCGTTGGAGACCCAGTACTTC; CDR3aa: CASSLGTALETQYF
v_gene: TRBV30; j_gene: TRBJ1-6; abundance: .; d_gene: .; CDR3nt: TGTGCCTGGAAAGGGGACTCAGGGATTCCGAATTCACCCCTCCACTTT; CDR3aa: CAWKGDSGIPNSPLHF
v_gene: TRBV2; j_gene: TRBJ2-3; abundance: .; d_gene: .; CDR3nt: TGTGCCAGCAGCCAACAGCTCGTCAGATCGGATACGCAGTATTTT; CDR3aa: CASSQQLVRSDTQYF
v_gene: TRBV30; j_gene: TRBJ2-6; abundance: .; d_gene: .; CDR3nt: TGTGCCTGGAGTACCTTAAAGAGCTCTGGGGCCAACGTCCTGACTTTC; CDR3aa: CAWSTLKSSGANVLTF
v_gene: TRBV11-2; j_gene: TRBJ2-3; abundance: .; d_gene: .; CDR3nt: TGTGCCAGCAGCTTACACGTGACAACAGATACGCAGTATTTT; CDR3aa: CASSLHVTTDTQYF
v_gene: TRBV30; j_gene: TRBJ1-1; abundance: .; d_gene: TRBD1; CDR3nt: TGTGCCTGGAGTGTAACAGGGGACACTGAAGCTTTCTTT; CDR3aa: CAWSVTGDTEAFF
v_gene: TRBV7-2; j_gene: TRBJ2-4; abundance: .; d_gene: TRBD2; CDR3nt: TGTGCCAGCAGCTTAGGACTAGCGGGAGGGCCGTTGTACTTC; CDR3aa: CASSLGLAGGPLYF
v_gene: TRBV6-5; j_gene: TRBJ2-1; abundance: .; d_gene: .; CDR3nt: TGTGCCAGCAGTTACGCGGGACGGCGGAATGAGCAGTTCTTC; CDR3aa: CASSYAGRRNEQFF
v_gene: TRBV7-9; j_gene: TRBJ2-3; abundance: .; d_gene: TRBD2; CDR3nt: TGTGCCAGCAGCGACTACCGACTAGCGGGCACAGATACGCAGTATTTT; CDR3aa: CASSDYRLAGTDTQYF
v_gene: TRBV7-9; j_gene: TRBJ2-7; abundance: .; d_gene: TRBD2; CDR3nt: TGTGCCAGCAGCCGGGGAGGGACCGGCTCATCCTACGAGCAGTACTTC; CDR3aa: CASSRGGTGSSYEQYF
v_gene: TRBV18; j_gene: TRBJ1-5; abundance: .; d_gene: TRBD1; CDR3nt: TGTGCCAGCTCACGGGGGACAGGGCTCAATCAGCCCCAGCATTTT; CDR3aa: CASSRGTGLNQPQHF
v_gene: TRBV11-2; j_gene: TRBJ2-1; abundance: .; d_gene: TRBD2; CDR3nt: TGTGCCAGCAGGCGGGGGGACTACAATGAGCAGTTCTTC; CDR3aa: CASRRGDYNEQFF
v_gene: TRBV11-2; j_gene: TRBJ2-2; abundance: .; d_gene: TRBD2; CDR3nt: TGTGCCAGCAGCTTAGGCGGGAGCGGGAACACCGGGGAGCTGTTTTTT; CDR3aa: CASSLGGSGNTGELFF
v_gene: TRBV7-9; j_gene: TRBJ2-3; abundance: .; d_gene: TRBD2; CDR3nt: TGTGCCAGCAGCCAACTAGCGGGCACAGATACGCAGTATTTT; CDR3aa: CASSQLAGTDTQYF
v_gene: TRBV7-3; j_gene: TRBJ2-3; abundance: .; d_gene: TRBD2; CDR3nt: TGTGCCAGCAGCTTTCTAGCGGGGGAAGACACAGATACGCAGTATTTT; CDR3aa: CASSFLAGEDTDTQYF
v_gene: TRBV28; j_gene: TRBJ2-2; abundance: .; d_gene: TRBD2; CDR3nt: TGTGCCAGCGGGAGGGCGGGAGCCGACACCGGGGAGCTGTTTTTT; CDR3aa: CASGRAGADTGELFF
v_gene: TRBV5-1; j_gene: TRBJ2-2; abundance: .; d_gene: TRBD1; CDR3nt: TGCGCCAGCAGCTCCGGACAGGTCACCAAAGGGAACACCGGGGAGCTGTTTTTT; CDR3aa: CASSSGQVTKGNTGELFF
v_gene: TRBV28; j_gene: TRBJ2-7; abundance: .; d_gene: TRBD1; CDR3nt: TGTGCCAGCAGTTTATCGGGGGACAGGAATTACGAGCAGTACTTC; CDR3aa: CASSLSGDRNYEQYF
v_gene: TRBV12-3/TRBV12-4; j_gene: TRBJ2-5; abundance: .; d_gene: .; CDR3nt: TGTGCCAGCAGTTCCCAGGGCCAAGAGACCCAGTACTTC; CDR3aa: CASSSQGQETQYF
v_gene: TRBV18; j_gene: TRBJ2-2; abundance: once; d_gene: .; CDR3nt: TGTGCCAGCTCGCGGACAACGAACACCGGGGAGCTGTTTTTT; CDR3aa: CASSRTTNTGELFF
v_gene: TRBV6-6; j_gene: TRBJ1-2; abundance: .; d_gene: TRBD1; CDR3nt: TGTGCCAGCAGTTACAATGACAGGGGGCGCGATGGCTACACCTTC; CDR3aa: CASSYNDRGRDGYTF
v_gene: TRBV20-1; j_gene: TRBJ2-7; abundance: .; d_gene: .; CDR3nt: TGCAGTGCTAGTAGCCCCCTGTGGGGGGGCGATACCTACGAGCAGTACTTC; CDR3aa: CSASSPLWGGDTYEQYF
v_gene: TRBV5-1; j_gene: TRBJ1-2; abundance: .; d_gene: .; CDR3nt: TGCGCCAGCAGCTTGGCCGACCGGACAAATGGCTACACCTTC; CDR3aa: CASSLADRTNGYTF
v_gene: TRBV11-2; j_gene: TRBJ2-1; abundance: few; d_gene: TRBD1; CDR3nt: TGTGCCAGCAGCTTAGACAGGACAGGGATCGGGAATGAGCAGTTCTTC; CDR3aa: CASSLDRTGIGNEQFF
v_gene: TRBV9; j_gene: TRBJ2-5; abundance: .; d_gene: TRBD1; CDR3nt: TGTGCCAGCAGCGGGGGACAGTTCCAAGAGACCCAGTACTTC; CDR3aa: CASSGGQFQETQYF
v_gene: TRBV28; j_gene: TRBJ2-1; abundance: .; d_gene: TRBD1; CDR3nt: TGTGCCAGCGGACAGGTCTCCTACAATGAGCAGTTCTTC; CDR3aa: CASGQVSYNEQFF